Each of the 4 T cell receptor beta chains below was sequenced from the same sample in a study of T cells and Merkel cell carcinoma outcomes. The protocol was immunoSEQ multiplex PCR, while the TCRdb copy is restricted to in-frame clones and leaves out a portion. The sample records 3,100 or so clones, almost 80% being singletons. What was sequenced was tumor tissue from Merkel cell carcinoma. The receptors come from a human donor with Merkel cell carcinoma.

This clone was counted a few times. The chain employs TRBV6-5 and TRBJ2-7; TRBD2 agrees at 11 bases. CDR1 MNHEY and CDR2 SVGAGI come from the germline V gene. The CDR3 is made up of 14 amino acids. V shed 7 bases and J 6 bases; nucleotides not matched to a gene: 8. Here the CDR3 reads CASTHLAGGIEQYF. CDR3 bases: TGTGCCAGCACCCACCTAGCGGGGGGAATCGAGCAGTACTTC.

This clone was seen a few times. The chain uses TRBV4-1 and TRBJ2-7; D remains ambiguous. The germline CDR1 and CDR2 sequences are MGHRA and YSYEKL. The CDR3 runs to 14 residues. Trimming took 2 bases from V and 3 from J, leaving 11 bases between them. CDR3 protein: CASSQRIGLYEQYF. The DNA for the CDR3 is TGCGCCAGCAGCCAAAGAATCGGCCTCTACGAGCAGTACTTC.

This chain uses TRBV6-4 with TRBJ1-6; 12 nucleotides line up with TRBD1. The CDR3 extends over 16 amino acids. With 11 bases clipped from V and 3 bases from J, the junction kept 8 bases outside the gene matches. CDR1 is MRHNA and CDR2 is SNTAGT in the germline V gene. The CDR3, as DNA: TGTGCCGGGGGGACAGGGGGCTTCGACTATAATTCACCCCTCCACTTT. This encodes CAGGTGGFDYNSPLHF.

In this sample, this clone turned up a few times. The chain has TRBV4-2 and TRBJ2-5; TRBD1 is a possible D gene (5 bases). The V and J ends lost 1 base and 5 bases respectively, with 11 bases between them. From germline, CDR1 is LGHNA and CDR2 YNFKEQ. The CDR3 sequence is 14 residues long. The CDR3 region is CASSQAGYAETQYF. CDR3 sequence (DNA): TGTGCCAGCAGCCAAGCAGGGTATGCGGAGACCCAGTACTTC.